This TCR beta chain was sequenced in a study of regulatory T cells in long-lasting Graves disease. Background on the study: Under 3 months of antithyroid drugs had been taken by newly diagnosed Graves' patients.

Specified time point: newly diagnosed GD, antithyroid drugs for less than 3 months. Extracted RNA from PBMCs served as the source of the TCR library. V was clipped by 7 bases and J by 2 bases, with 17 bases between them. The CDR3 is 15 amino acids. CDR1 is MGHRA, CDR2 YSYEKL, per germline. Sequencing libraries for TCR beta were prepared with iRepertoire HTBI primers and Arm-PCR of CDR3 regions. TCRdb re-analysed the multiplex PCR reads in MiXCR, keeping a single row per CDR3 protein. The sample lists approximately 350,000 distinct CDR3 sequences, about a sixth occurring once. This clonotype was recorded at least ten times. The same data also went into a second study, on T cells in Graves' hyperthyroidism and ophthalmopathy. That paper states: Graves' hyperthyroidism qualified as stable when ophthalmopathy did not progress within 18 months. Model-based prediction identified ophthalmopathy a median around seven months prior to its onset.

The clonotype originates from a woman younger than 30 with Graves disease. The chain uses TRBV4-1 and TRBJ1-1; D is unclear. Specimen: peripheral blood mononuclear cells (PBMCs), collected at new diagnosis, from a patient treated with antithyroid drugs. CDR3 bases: TGCGCCAGCACCGCATCGGAGGGCCTCAACACTGAAGCTTTCTTT. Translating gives CASTASEGLNTEAFF.